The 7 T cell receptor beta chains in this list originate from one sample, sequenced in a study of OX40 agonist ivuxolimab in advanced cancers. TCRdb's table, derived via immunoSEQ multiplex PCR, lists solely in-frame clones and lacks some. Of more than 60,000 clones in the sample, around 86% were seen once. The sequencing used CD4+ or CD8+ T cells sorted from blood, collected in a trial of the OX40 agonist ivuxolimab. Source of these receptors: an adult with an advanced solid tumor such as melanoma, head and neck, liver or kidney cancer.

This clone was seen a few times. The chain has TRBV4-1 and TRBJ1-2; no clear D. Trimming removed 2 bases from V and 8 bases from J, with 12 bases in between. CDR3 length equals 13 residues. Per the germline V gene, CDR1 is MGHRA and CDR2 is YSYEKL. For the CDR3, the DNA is TGCGCCAGCAGCCAATGGCGTAGGGAAGGCTACACCTTC. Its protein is CASSQWRREGYTF.

DNA of the CDR3: TGTGCCAGCAGACCCACAGGGATAGTCCATCAGCCCCAGCATTTT. This gives the protein CASRPTGIVHQPQHF. The V and J genes are TRBV2 and TRBJ1-5; possibly TRBD1 for D (6 bases). The V and J ends lost 6 bases and 5 bases respectively, with 17 bases between them. CDR1 SNHLY and CDR2 FYNNEI come from the germline V gene. There are 15 residues in the CDR3.

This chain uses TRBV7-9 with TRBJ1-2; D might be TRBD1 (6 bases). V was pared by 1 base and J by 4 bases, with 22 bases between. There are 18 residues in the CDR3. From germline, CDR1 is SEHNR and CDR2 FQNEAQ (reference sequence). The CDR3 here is CASSLEEPTWGPSYGYTF. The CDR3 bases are TGTGCCAGCAGCTTAGAGGAGCCTACCTGGGGGCCTTCCTATGGCTACACCTTC.

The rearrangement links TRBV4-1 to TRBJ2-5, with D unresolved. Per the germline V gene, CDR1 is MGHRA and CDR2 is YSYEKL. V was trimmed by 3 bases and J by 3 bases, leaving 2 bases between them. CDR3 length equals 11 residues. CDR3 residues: CASSHKETQYF. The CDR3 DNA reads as TGCGCCAGCAGCCACAAAGAGACCCAGTACTTC.

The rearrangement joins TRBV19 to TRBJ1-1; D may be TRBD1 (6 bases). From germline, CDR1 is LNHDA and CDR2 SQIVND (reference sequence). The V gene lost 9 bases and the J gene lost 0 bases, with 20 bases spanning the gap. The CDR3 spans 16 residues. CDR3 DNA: TGTGCCAGCAATTCCGGGACACGGTCGATGAACACTGAAGCTTTCTTT. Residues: CASNSGTRSMNTEAFF.

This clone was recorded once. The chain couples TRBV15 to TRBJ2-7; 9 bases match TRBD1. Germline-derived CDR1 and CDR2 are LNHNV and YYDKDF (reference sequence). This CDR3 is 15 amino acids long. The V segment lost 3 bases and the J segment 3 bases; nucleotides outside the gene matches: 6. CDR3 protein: CATSRIAGQGYEQYF. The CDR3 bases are TGTGCCACCAGCAGGATCGCGGGACAGGGCTACGAGCAGTACTTC.

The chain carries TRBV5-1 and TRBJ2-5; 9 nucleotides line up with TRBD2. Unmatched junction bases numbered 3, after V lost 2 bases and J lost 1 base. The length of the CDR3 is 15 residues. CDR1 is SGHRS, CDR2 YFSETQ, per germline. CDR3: CASSFGRGGQETQYF. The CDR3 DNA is TGCGCCAGCAGCTTCGGGCGGGGGGGCCAAGAGACCCAGTACTTC.